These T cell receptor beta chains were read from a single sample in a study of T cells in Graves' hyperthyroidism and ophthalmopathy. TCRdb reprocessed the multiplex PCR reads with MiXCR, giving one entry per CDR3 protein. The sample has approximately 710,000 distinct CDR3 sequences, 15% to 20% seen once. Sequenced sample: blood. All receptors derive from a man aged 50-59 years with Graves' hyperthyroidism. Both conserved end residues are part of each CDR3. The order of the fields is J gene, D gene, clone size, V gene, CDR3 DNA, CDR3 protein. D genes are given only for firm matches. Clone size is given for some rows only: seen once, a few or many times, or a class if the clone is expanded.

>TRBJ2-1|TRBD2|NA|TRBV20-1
TGCAGTGCTAGAGAGAGAGCCCGAGCGGGAGTGGTACTCTTC
CSARERARAGVVLF
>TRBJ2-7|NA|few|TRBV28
TGTGCCAGCAGTTTGGGGTACTACAGCTCCTACGAGCAGTACTTC
CASSLGYYSSYEQYF
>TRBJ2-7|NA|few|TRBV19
TGTGCCAGTAGTCCTAATCAGGACCCCACGAGCGAGCAGTACTTC
CASSPNQDPTSEQYF
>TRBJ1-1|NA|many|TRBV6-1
TGTGCCAGCAGTGACCCTCTGGGGGGAAACACTGAAGCTTTCTTT
CASSDPLGGNTEAFF
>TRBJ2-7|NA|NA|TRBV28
TGTGCCAGCAGTTCCTCCTTCTACGAGCAGTACTTC
CASSSSFYEQYF
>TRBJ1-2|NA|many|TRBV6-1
TGTGCCAGCAGTGAAGCCCACCCCCGGGACACCACAAACAACTATGGCTACACCTTC
CASSEAHPRDTTNNYGYTF
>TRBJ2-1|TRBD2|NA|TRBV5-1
TGCGCCAGCAGCTCGGGGACTAGCAGCGGTTTTAATGAGCAGTTCTTC
CASSSGTSSGFNEQFF
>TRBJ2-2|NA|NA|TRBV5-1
TGCGCCAGCAGCTCCGACAGATCGAACACCGGGGAGCTGTTTTTT
CASSSDRSNTGELFF
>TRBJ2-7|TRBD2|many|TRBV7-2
TGTGCCAGCAGCCTAGCAGCGGGAGGGTACGAGCAGTACTTC
CASSLAAGGYEQYF
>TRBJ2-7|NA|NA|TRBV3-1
TGTGCCAGCAGCCAGCTAGCCTACGAGCAGTACTTC
CASSQLAYEQYF
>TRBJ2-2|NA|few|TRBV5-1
TGCGCCAGCAGCCGAATTGTAGCCACCGGGGAGCTGTTTTTT
CASSRIVATGELFF
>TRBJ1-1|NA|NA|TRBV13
TGTGCCAGCACCCACAGGGTCATGAACACTGAAGCTTTCTTT
CASTHRVMNTEAFF
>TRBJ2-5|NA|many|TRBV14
TGTGCCAGCAGCCAGAGGAATCGGGAGACCCAGTACTTC
CASSQRNRETQYF
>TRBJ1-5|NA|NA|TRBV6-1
TGTGCCAGCAGTGCCTGGGCTGGGGGTGGGAATCAGCCCCAGCATTTT
CASSAWAGGGNQPQHF
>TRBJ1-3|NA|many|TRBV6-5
TGTGCCAGCAGTTACAGGGAAACGGGCTCTGGAAACACCATATATTTT
CASSYRETGSGNTIYF
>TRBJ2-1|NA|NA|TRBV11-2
TGTGCCAGCAGACGCCCGGGACGCTCCTACAATGAGCAGTTCTTC
CASRRPGRSYNEQFF
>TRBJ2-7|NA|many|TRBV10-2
TGCGCCAGCAGTGAATGGGGGAGCTCCTACGAGCAGTACTTC
CASSEWGSSYEQYF
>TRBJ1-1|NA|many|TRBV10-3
TGTGCCATCAGGCCACAGGGATGGACTGAAGCTTTCTTT
CAIRPQGWTEAFF
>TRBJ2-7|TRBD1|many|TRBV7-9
TGTGCCAGCAGCCCCAGGGACAGGGGCTCCTACGAGCAGTACTTC
CASSPRDRGSYEQYF
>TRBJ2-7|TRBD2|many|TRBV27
TGTGCCAGCGCCGGACTAGCGAACTCCTACGAGCAGTACTTC
CASAGLANSYEQYF
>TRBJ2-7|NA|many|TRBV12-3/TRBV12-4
TGTGCCAGCAGTTTTGGGGAGAACTACGAGCAGTACTTC
CASSFGENYEQYF
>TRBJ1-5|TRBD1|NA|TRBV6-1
TGTGCCAGCAGTGAATTCCTCGGACAGGAATCCTATAGCAATCAGCCCCAGCATTTT
CASSEFLGQESYSNQPQHF
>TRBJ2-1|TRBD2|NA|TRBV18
TGTGCCAGCTCACCACCGGCTAGCGGATACAATGAGCAGTTCTTC
CASSPPASGYNEQFF
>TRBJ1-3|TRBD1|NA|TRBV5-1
TGCGCCAGCAGCTCGACTCAGGGACAGGGGAACACCATATATTTT
CASSSTQGQGNTIYF
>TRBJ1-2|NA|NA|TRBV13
TGTGCCAGCAGCCTTGAAGGTACGGTGCGAACCTTC
CASSLEGTVRTF
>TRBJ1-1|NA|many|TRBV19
TGTGCCAGTACCTCAACCGGGAGGAGCACTGAAGCTTTCTTT
CASTSTGRSTEAFF
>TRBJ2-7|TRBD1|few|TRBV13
TGTGCCAGCAGCAACACCAGGGGGTGGAATAACTACGAGCAGTACTTC
CASSNTRGWNNYEQYF
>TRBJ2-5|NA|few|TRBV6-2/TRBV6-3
TGTGCCAGCAGTTACGACTCCGCCATCCAAGAGACCCAGTACTTC
CASSYDSAIQETQYF
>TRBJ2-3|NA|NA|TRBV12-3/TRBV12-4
TGTGCCAGCAGTTTCTCTCAACCTAGCACAGATACGCAGTATTTT
CASSFSQPSTDTQYF
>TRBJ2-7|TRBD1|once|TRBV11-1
TGTGCCAGCAGCCCTGTAGACAGGGACGAGCAGTACTTC
CASSPVDRDEQYF
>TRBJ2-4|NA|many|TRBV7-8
TGTGCCAGCAGCTTAGTGGTTGGAGGTGGTGAGAAAAACATTCAGTACTTC
CASSLVVGGGEKNIQYF
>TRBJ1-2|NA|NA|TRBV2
TGTGCCAGCAGCCTGACACCATTAGCTAACTATGGCTACACCTTC
CASSLTPLANYGYTF
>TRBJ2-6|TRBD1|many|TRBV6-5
TGTGCCAGCAGTTACTCCGGGACAGGCAGGACTGGGGCCAACGTCCTGACTTTC
CASSYSGTGRTGANVLTF
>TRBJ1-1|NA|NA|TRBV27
TGTGCCAGCAGTTTAAAAGGTGAAAGCACTGAAGCTTTCTTT
CASSLKGESTEAFF
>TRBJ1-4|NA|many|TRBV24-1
TGTGCCACCAGTCCACGACCCTCGGAGGGCACGATTAATGAAAAACTGTTTTTT
CATSPRPSEGTINEKLFF
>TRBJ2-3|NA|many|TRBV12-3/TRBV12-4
TGTGCCAGCAGTCAACGTGCGGGAACGACAGATACGCAGTATTTT
CASSQRAGTTDTQYF
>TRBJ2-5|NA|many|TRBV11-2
TGTGCCAGCAGCTTAGCCCTATACGAGACCCAGTACTTC
CASSLALYETQYF
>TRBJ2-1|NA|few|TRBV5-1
TGCGCCAGCAGCCTAAGAAATCGGGAGCTGGCCGATGAGCAGTTCTTC
CASSLRNRELADEQFF
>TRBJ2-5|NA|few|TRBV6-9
TGTGCCAGCAGTTGGACCAGGAGGACTCAAGAGACCCAGTACTTC
CASSWTRRTQETQYF
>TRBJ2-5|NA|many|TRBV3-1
TGTGCCAGCAGCCAAGGAGAGACCCAGTACTTC
CASSQGETQYF
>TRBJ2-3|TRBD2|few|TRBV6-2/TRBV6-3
TGTGCCAGCAGTTACCAAACCGGGACTAGCGGGAGGGCCGGATTTGGAGATACGCAGTATTTT
CASSYQTGTSGRAGFGDTQYF